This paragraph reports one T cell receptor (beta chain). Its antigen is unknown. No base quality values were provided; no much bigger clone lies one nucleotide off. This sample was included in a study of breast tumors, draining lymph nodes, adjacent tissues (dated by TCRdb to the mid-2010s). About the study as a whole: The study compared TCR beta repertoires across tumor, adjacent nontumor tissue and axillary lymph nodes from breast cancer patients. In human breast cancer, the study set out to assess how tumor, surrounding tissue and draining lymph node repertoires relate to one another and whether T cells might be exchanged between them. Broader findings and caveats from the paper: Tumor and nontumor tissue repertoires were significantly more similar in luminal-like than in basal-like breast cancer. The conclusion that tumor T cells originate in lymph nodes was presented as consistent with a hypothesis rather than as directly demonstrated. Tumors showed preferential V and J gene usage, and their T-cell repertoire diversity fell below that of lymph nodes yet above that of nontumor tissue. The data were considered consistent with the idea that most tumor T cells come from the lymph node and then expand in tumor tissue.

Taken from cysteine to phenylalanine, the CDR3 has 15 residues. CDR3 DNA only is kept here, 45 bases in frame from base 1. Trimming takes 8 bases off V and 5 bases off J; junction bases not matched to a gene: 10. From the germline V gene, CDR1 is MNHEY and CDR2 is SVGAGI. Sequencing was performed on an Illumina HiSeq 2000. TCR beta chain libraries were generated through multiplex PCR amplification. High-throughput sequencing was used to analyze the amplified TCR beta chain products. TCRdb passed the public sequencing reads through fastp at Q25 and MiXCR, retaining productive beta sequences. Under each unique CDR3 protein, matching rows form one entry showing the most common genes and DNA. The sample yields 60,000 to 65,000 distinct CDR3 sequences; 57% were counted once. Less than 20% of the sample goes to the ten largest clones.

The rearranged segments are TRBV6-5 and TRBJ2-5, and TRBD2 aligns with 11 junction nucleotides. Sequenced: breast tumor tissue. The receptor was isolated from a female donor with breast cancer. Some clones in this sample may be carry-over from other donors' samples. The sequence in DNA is TGTGCCAGCTTCCCCCCTAGCGGGAGGCCGGAGACCCAGTACTTC. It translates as CASFPPSGRPETQYF.